The text below deals with one T cell receptor beta chain. As yet, its antigen is unknown. This record belongs to a study of cytomegalovirus exposure and HLA in healthy donors. Study context: In a later analysis, the approximately 110 validation repertoires were reported to have used the same platform as the 600 to 700 first-cohort repertoires.

The data were produced by immunoSEQ multiplex PCR, yet TCRdb's version contains in-frame clones alone and is incomplete. The table lists about 200,000 clones, roughly 84% of them singletons. V shed 6 bases, J shed 5 bases, and the junction held 0 bases outside the gene matches. This CDR3 has 11 residues. Germline CDR1 is SQVTM and CDR2 is ANQGSEA. Study-wide points: Through in vitro validation, a few CMV-associated chains were shown to be specific for CMV antigens.

The donors were part of the validation cohort, which consisted of about 120 subjects and was separate from the first cohort of 666 subjects. This clonotype originated in a woman aged 18-29 years in good health and CMV-seropositive. Sequenced input: PBMCs. The chain combines TRBV29-1 with TRBJ2-7; 11 nucleotides line up with TRBD1. In DNA, the CDR3 is TGCAGCGTGGGACAGGGGGACGAGCAGTACTTC. Translated, it gives CSVGQGDEQYF.